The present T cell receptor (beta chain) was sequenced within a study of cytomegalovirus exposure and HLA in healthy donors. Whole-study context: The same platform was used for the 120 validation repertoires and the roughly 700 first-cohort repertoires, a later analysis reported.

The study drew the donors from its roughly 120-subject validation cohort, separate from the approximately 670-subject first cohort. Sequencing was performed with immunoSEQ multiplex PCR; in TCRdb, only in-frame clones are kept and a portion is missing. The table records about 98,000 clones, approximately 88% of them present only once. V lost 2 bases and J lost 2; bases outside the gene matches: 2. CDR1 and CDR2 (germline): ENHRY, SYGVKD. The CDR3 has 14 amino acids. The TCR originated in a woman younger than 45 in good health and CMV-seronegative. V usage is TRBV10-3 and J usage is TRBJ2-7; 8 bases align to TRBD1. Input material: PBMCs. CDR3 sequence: CAISEDRGPYEQYF. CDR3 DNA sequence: TGTGCCATCAGTGAGGACAGGGGTCCCTACGAGCAGTACTTC.